The present T cell receptor (beta chain) was sequenced within a study of blood T cell repertoires in COVID-19. Study in general: Sites across the United States, Italy and Spain contributed samples from acute and convalescent COVID-19.

This clone was counted a single time. Trimming left V 0 bases short and J 8 bases short, with 10 bases between. Germline V gives CDR1 MNHEY, CDR2 SVGAGI. The CDR3 loop spans 13 amino acids. How the authors handled the data: The assay estimated nucleated cells by amplifying reference gene primers. The data were produced by immunoSEQ multiplex PCR, yet TCRdb's version contains in-frame clones alone and is incomplete. V, J and clone size reflect that table, while D and trimming were determined from the DNA. Among fewer than 350,000 clones listed, around 81% were seen once. The sequenced sample consisted of peripheral blood. The gene calls are TRBV6-5 and TRBJ1-1, with no clear D. The sequence came from a woman in her forties or fifties with active or convalescent COVID-19. CDR3 in DNA: TGTGCCAGCAGTTACTCTTCAGGCGCCGAAGCTTTCTTT. Protein: CASSYSSGAEAFF.